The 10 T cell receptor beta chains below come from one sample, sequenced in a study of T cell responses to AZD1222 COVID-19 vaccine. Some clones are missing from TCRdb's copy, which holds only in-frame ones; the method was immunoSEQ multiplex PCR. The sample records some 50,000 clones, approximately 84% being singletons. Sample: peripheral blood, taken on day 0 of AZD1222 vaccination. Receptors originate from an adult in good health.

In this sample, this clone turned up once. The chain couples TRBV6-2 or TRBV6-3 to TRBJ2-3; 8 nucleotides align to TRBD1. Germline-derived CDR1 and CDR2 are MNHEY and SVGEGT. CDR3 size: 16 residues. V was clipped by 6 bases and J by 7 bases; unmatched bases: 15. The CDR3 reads CASSLTRTGWRNTQYF. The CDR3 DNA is TGTGCCAGCAGCCTGACTAGGACAGGGTGGCGAAATACGCAGTATTTT.

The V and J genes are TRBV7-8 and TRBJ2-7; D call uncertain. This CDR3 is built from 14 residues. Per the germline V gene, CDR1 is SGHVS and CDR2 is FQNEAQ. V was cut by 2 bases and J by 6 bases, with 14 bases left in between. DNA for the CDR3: TGTGCCAGCAGCTTATACGACGTAAGGGTCGAGCAGTACTTC. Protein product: CASSLYDVRVEQYF.

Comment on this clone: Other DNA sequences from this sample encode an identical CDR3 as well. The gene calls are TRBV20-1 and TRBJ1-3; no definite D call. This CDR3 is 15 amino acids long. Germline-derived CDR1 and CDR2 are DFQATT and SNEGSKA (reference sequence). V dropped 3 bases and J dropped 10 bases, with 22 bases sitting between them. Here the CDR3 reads CSASNGQGPEGTIYF. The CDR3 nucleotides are TGCAGTGCTAGTAATGGGCAAGGCCCCGAGGGTACCATATATTTT.

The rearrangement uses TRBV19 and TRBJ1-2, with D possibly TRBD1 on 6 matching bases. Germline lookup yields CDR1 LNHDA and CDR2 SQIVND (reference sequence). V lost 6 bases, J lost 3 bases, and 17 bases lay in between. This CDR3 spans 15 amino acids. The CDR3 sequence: CASRTIQGVDYGYTF. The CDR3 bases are TGTGCCAGTAGGACCATACAGGGTGTCGACTATGGCTACACCTTC.

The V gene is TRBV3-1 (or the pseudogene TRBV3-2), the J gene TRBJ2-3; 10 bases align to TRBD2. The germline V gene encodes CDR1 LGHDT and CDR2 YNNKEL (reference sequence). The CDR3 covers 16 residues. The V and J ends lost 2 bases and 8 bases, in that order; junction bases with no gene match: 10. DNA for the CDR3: TGTGCCAGCAGCCAATTCCTAGCGGGAGAGGAAGGTACGCAGTATTTT. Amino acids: CASSQFLAGEEGTQYF.

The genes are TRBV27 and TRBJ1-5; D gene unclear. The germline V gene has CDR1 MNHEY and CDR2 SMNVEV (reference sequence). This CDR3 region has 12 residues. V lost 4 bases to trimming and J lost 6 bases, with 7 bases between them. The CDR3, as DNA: TGTGCCAGCAGTTCCCTGGGTCAGCCCCAGCATTTT. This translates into CASSSLGQPQHF.

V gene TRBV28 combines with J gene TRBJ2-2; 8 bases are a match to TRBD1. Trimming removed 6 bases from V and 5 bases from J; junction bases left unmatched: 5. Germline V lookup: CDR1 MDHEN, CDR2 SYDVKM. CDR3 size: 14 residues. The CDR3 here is CASRWTGLTGELFF. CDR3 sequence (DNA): TGTGCCAGCAGGTGGACAGGGTTAACCGGGGAGCTGTTTTTT.

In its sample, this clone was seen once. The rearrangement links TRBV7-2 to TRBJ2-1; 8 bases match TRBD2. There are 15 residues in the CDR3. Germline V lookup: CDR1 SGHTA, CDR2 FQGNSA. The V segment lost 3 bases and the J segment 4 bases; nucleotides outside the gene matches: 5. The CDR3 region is CASSLSGSTYNEQFF. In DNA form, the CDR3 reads TGTGCCAGCAGCTTGAGCGGGAGTACTTACAATGAGCAGTTCTTC.

CDR3 loop: CASSFRRGGSGANVLTF. DNA of the CDR3: TGTGCCAGCAGCTTTAGGCGAGGGGGCTCTGGGGCCAACGTCCTGACTTTC. The J gene is TRBJ2-6, the V gene TRBV7-2; a possible D gene is TRBD1 (6 bases). Germline V gene lookup returns CDR1 SGHTA and CDR2 FQGNSA. This CDR3 spans 17 amino acids. V dropped 3 bases and J dropped 0 bases, with 12 bases sitting between them. Looking up the rest from reference TRBV7-2 and TRBJ2-6 gives the full variable domain: GAGVSQSPSNKVTEKGKDVELRCDPISGHTALYWYRQSLGQGLEFLIYFQGNSAPDKSGLPSDRFSAERTGGSVSTLTIQRTQQEDSAVYLCASSFRRGGSGANVLTFGAGSRLTVL.

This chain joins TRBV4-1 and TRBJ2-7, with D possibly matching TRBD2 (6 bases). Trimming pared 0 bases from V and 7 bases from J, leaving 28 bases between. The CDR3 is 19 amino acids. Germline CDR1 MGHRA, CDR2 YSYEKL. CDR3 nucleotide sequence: TGCGCCAGCAGCCAAGAGGCGGGGACCAATTTCGGGCAATTTACGGAGCAGTACTTC. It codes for CASSQEAGTNFGQFTEQYF.